Listed here are 22 T cell receptor beta chains from one sample, sequenced in a study of technical replicates of blood from a few donors. Assay used: immunoSEQ multiplex PCR; TCRdb lists only in-frame clones, some missing. The data contain tens of thousands of clones, around 96% of them singletons. The sample was T cells isolated from PBMCs. All receptors come from a human donor in good health.

This chain joins TRBV5-1 and TRBJ1-4, with 8 positions matching TRBD1. CDR1 SGHRS and CDR2 YFSETQ come from the germline V gene. CDR3 size: 15 residues. J was trimmed by 8 bases and V by 4 bases; bases with no gene match: 10. CDR3 sequence (DNA): TGCGCCAGCAGCACGCAGGGGGCATTTGACGAAAAACTGTTTTTT. Protein sequence: CASSTQGAFDEKLFF.

CDR3 DNA sequence: TGTGCCAGCAGCTTAGGAAGGACAGGGGATGGCTACACCTTC. Protein sequence: CASSLGRTGDGYTF. This chain connects TRBV11-2 to TRBJ1-2; 9 positions agree with TRBD1. Trimming removed 1 base from V and 6 bases from J; junction bases left unmatched: 3. This CDR3 has 14 amino acids. From germline, CDR1 is SGHAT and CDR2 FQNNGV.

In this sample, this clone turned up once. The chain employs TRBV10-3 and TRBJ2-5; 7 bases fit TRBD1. Losses at the gene ends were 0 bases for V and 5 bases for J; bases not matched to a gene: 9. CDR3 size: 16 residues. CDR1 ENHRY and CDR2 SYGVKD come from the germline V gene. The chain's CDR3 is CAISESTDRVGETQYF. CDR3 sequence (DNA): TGTGCCATCAGTGAGTCGACCGACAGGGTGGGGGAGACCCAGTACTTC.

The chain's CDR3 is CASSTYYEQYF. CDR3 nucleotides: TGTGCCAGCAGTACCTATTACGAGCAGTACTTC. The chain links TRBV27 to TRBJ2-7; D gene uncertain. V gave up 5 bases and J gave up 4 bases, with 6 bases separating them. Germline CDR1 is MNHEY and CDR2 is SMNVEV (reference sequence). The CDR3 runs 11 residues.

The V and J genes are TRBV19 and TRBJ2-7; TRBD1 matches 9 bases. CDR1 and CDR2 from the germline V gene are LNHDA and SQIVND (reference sequence). The length of the CDR3 is 16 residues. V shed 3 bases, J shed 3 bases, and the junction held 9 bases outside the gene matches. Written as DNA, the CDR3 is TGTGCCAGTAGTATCGCCGGGACAGGGTTATACTACGAGCAGTACTTC. Encoded protein: CASSIAGTGLYYEQYF.

V is TRBV18 and J is TRBJ1-1; 9 bases map to TRBD1. The CDR3 has 16 residues. Losses at the gene ends were 0 bases for V and 0 bases for J; bases not matched to a gene: 2. Germline V gene data show CDR1 as KGHSH and CDR2 as LQKENI. The CDR3 is CASSPPGQGMNTEAFF. CDR3 coding DNA: TGTGCCAGCTCACCACCTGGACAGGGGATGAACACTGAAGCTTTCTTT.

This clone showed up just once. This chain uses TRBV14 with TRBJ2-7, with TRBD1 as a possible D gene (6 bases). CDR1 SGHDN and CDR2 FVKESK come from the germline V gene. This CDR3 comprises 14 residues. Trimming cost V 5 bases and J 4 bases, with 15 bases left between them. CDR3 amino acids: CASSGLEGDYEQYF. The DNA of the CDR3 is TGTGCCAGCAGCGGCCTCGAGGGGGATTACGAGCAGTACTTC. Drawing the rest from reference TRBV14 and TRBJ2-7, the complete variable domain is EAGVTQFPSHSVIEKGQTVTLRCDPISGHDNLYWYRRVMGKEIKFLLHFVKESKQDESGMPNNRFLAERTGGTYSTLKVQPAELEDSGVYFCASSGLEGDYEQYFGPGTRLTVT.

This clone came up once. J is TRBJ2-3 and V is TRBV30, with D perhaps TRBD2 (6 bases). CDR1 GTSNPN and CDR2 SVGIG come from the germline V gene (reference sequence). The ends were cut back, 2 bases at V and 4 bases at J, with 16 bases in the middle. This CDR3 comprises 15 residues. Here the CDR3 DNA reads TGTGCCTGGAGTATACGCGGAGGGCCAGCAGATACGCAGTATTTT. Protein sequence: CAWSIRGGPADTQYF. Drawing the rest from reference TRBV30 and TRBJ2-3, the complete variable domain is SQTIHQWPATLVQPVGSPLSLECTVEGTSNPNLYWYRQAAGRGLQLLFYSVGIGQISSEVPQNLSASRPQDRQFILSSKKLLLSDSGFYLCAWSIRGGPADTQYFGPGTRLTVL.

The chain carries TRBV6-1 and TRBJ1-1; TRBD1 might be the D (5 bases). Trimming pared 7 bases from V and 6 bases from J, leaving 12 bases between. This CDR3 has 12 residues. Germline lookup yields CDR1 MNHNS and CDR2 SASEGT. CDR3 protein: CASTGYMAEAFF. DNA for the CDR3: TGTGCCAGCACAGGGTATATGGCTGAAGCTTTCTTT.

The V gene is TRBV6-5, the J gene TRBJ2-1, with TRBD2 matching 9 bases. Germline V gene lookup returns CDR1 MNHEY and CDR2 SVGAGI. V dropped 6 bases and J dropped 0; count of bases not matched to a gene: 3. The CDR3 runs to 15 residues. CDR3 sequence: CASRTSGSSYNEQFF. In nucleotides, the CDR3 is TGTGCCAGCAGGACTAGCGGAAGCTCCTACAATGAGCAGTTCTTC.

This chain connects TRBV28 to TRBJ1-2; D is uncertain. The V gene lost 7 bases and the J gene lost 4 bases, with 7 bases spanning the gap. This CDR3 has 11 residues. Per the germline V gene, CDR1 is MDHEN and CDR2 is SYDVKM. The CDR3 coding sequence is TGTGCCAGCATCAACAGCTATGGCTACACCTTC. This translates into CASINSYGYTF.

The V and J genes are TRBV15 and TRBJ2-7; 9 nucleotides align to TRBD2. With 1 base clipped from V and 9 bases from J, the junction kept 4 bases outside the gene matches. The CDR3 has 13 amino acids. Germline values: CDR1 LNHNV, CDR2 YYDKDF (reference sequence). The DNA for the CDR3 is TGTGCCACCAGCAGAGGGGGACTAGCTAGGCAGTACTTC. This translates into CATSRGGLARQYF.

The rearrangement uses TRBV7-9 and TRBJ1-1, with D perhaps matching TRBD1 (6 bases). This CDR3 region has 16 residues. Germline CDR1 and CDR2: SEHNR and FQNEAQ (reference sequence). Trimming shortened V by 4 bases and J by 5 bases, and 20 bases separated the two germline ends. The CDR3 DNA reads as TGTGCCAGCAGCTCCCCCGCGACACCAGGGGAGACTGAAGCTTTCTTT. Translation: CASSSPATPGETEAFF.

V is TRBV30 and J is TRBJ1-2; 9 bases match TRBD1. This CDR3 comprises 15 residues. V was pared by 2 bases and J by 7 bases, with 11 bases of the junction left unmatched. CDR1 is GTSNPN, CDR2 SVGIG, per germline (reference sequence). The CDR3 spells CAWSSYDRQGGGYTF. CDR3 bases: TGTGCCTGGAGTTCATATGATCGACAGGGGGGTGGCTACACCTTC. Full variable domain (remainder filled in from reference TRBV30 and TRBJ1-2): SQTIHQWPATLVQPVGSPLSLECTVEGTSNPNLYWYRQAAGRGLQLLFYSVGIGQISSEVPQNLSASRPQDRQFILSSKKLLLSDSGFYLCAWSSYDRQGGGYTFGSGTRLTVV.

This clone was seen just once. This sequence joins TRBV11-2 and TRBJ2-1, with TRBD1 as a possible D gene (5 bases). Trimming pared 6 bases from V and 4 bases from J, leaving 16 bases between. CDR3 length: 15 amino acids. Per germline, CDR1 SGHAT and CDR2 FQNNGV. The CDR3 DNA follows: TGTGCCAGCAGTCCCAGGGCCGATATTTACAATGAGCAGTTCTTC. Translation gives CASSPRADIYNEQFF.

The rearrangement links TRBV11-2 to TRBJ2-7, with D possibly being TRBD2 (6 bases). Looked up from germline, CDR1 is SGHAT and CDR2 is FQNNGV. CDR3 length: 14 amino acids. Trimming cost V 1 base and J 4 bases, with 11 bases left between them. DNA of the CDR3: TGTGCCAGCAGCTTAGGCGTTAGCGGTTACGAGCAGTACTTC. Encoded protein: CASSLGVSGYEQYF. Full variable domain (rest looked up from reference TRBV11-2 and TRBJ2-7): EAGVAQSPRYKIIEKRQSVAFWCNPISGHATLYWYQQILGQGPKLLIQFQNNGVVDDSQLPKDRFSAERLKGVDSTLKIQPAKLEDSAVYLCASSLGVSGYEQYFGPGTRLTVT.

The chain employs TRBV9 and TRBJ2-2; TRBD2 might be the D (5 bases). The germline V gene has CDR1 SGDLS and CDR2 YYNGEE. V gave up 4 bases and J gave up 5 bases, with 12 bases separating them. CDR3 length: 14 amino acids. Written as DNA, the CDR3 is TGTGCCAGCAGCTTAATAGGCGGGACCGGGGAGCTGTTTTTT. Residues: CASSLIGGTGELFF.

The rearrangement links TRBV5-5 to TRBJ2-1; D may be TRBD1 (5 bases). The length of the CDR3 is 11 residues. The V gene's germline CDR1 is SGHKS and CDR2 YYEKEE (reference sequence). Trimming shortened V by 4 bases and J by 7 bases, and 6 bases separated the two germline ends. The DNA for the CDR3 is TGTGCCAGCAGCAAGGGGAATGAGCAGTTCTTC. Amino acids: CASSKGNEQFF.

The V call is TRBV5-1, the J call TRBJ2-2; D is undetermined. Trimming took 6 bases from V and 5 from J, leaving 8 bases between them. Germline values: CDR1 SGHRS, CDR2 YFSETQ. This CDR3 is built from 12 residues. CDR3 sequence: CASKEITGELFF. The CDR3 DNA reads TGCGCCAGCAAAGAGATTACCGGGGAGCTGTTTTTT.

J is TRBJ2-1 and V is TRBV2, with TRBD2 identical over 11 bases. CDR1 is SNHLY, CDR2 FYNNEI, per germline. V was clipped by 8 bases and J by 7 bases; unmatched bases: 25. This CDR3 has 20 residues. The CDR3 sequence: CASEGTGTSGDNEGENEQFF. CDR3 in DNA: TGTGCCAGCGAGGGGACCGGGACTAGCGGAGACAATGAGGGAGAGAATGAGCAGTTCTTC.

This sequence joins TRBV5-4 and TRBJ1-2; 9 nucleotides agree with TRBD1. Per the germline V gene, CDR1 is SGHNT and CDR2 is YYREEE (reference sequence). The trim removed 5 bases at V and 8 bases at J, leaving 7 bases unmatched. CDR3 length equals 13 residues. CDR3 region: CASRDRQGGGYTF. CDR3 nucleotide sequence: TGTGCCAGCAGAGATAGACAGGGGGGAGGCTACACCTTC.

This chain links TRBV4-3 with TRBJ2-7, with 10 bases that match TRBD1. The CDR3 is made up of 20 amino acids. Germline V CDR1 and CDR2: LGHNA, YSLEER. V was pared by 0 bases and J by 2 bases, with 16 bases of the junction left unmatched. The CDR3 region is CASSQENIDRGPYYPYEQYF. The CDR3 DNA is TGCGCCAGCAGCCAAGAGAATATTGACAGGGGGCCCTATTATCCCTACGAGCAGTACTTC.